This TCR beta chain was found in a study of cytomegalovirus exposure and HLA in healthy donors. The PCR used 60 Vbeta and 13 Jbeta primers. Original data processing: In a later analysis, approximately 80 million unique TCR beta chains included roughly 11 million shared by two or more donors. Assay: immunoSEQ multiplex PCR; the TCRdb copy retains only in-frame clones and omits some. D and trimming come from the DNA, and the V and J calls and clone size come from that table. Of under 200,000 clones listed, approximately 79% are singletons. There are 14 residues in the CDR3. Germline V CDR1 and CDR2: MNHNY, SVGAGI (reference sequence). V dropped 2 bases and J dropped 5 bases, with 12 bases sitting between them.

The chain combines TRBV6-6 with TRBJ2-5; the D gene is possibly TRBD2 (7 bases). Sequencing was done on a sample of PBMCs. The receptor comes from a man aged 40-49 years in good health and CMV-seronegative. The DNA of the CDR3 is TGTGCCAGCAGTTACGGGGGGGGCTGGGAGACCCAGTACTTC. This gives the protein CASSYGGGWETQYF.